This TCR beta chain comes out of a study of T cells expressing NK-cell markers. Study results and limitations: Several donors showed these clonotypes also leading the CD3+CD56-NKG2C+ fraction.

A word on this clonotype: Its antigen remains unknown.

TCRdb reanalyzed the 5' RACE reads, giving one entry per CDR3 protein sequence and no DNA. The sample's table shows more than 250,000 distinct CDR3 sequences. The V gene's germline CDR1 is SEHNR and CDR2 FQNEAQ (reference sequence). The CDR3 length is 14 residues. V usage is TRBV7-9 and J usage is TRBJ2-5; TCRdb's D call of TRBD1 is untestable without DNA. The TCR comes from a man aged 18-30 years in good health. Material: blood T cells: a sorted CD56 or NKG2C T cell subset, CD4+ or CD8+ T cells, or bulk PBMC T cells (not recorded which). This chain's CDR3 is CASSPIWGQETQYF. Variable domain in full (rest from reference TRBV7-9 and TRBJ2-5): DTGVSQNPRHKITKRGQNVTFRCDPISEHNRLYWYRQTLGQGPEFLTYFQNEAQLEKSRLLSDRFSAERPKGSFSTLEIQRTEQGDSAMYLCASSPIWGQETQYFGPGTRLLVL.